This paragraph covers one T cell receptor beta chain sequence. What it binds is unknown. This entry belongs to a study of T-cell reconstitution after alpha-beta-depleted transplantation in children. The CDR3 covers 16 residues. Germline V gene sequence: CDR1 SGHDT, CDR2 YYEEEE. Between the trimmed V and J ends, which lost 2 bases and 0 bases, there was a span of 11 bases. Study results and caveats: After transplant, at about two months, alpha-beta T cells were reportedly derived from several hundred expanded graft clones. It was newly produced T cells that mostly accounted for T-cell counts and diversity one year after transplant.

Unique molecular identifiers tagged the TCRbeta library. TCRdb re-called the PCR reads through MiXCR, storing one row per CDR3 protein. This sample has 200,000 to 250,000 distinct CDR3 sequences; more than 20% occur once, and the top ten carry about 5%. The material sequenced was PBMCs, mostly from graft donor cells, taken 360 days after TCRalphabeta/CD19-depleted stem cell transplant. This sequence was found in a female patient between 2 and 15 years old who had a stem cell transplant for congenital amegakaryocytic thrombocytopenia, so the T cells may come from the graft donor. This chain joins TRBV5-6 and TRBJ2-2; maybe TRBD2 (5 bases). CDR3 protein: CASSFLPDSNTGELFF. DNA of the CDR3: TGTGCCAGCAGCTTTCTTCCGGACTCGAACACCGGGGAGCTGTTTTTT.